The sequence of this T cell receptor beta chain was determined in a study of blood T cell repertoires in COVID-19. Study information: Collection of acute and convalescent COVID-19 samples took place in the United States, Italy and Spain.

A single count supports this clone. Clones were sequenced by immunoSEQ multiplex PCR, and TCRdb holds only the in-frame ones, with some missing. Of tens of thousands of clones in the sample, under 90% are singletons; the top ten hold less than 15%. This CDR3 has 14 amino acids. The V segment lost 8 bases and the J segment 5 bases; nucleotides outside the gene matches: 7. Germline assignment: CDR1 SGHRS and CDR2 YFSETQ. The sequence came from an older man with acute or convalescent COVID-19. Sequencing was done on a sample of peripheral blood. V and J are TRBV5-1 and TRBJ1-6, with 7 positions matching TRBD1. In nucleotides, the CDR3 is TGCGCCAGTCAACAGGGGCCGAATAATTCACCCCTCCACTTT. Translating it yields CASQQGPNNSPLHF.